These T cell receptor beta chains were read from a single sample in a study of OX40 agonist ivuxolimab in advanced cancers. Assay used: immunoSEQ multiplex PCR; TCRdb lists only in-frame clones, some missing. The sample has around 24,000 clones; around four fifths are singletons. Sequenced material: CD4+ or CD8+ T cells sorted from blood, taken in a trial of the OX40 agonist ivuxolimab. Receptors were obtained from an adult with an advanced solid tumor such as melanoma, head and neck, liver or kidney cancer. Each CDR3 is given with its conserved first and last residue. The D gene is left open where the match is weak. Size is omitted from some rows. Given values are once, few, many or a class for expanded clones.

V	size	D	J	length	DNA	CDR3
TRBV4-3	once	TRBD2	TRBJ2-3	18	TGCGCCAGCAGCCAAGAAACGGTAGCGGGGGACCGGGGAGGTACGCAGTATTTT	CASSQETVAGDRGGTQYF
TRBV9	.	.	TRBJ2-1	15	TGTGCCAGCAGCGGCCGGGCCCCGAGGAGCCATGAGCAGTTCTTC	CASSGRAPRSHEQFF
TRBV2	.	.	TRBJ2-6	15	TGTGCCAGCAGTGTTCCAGGGGCCGGGGCCAACGTCCTGACTTTC	CASSVPGAGANVLTF
TRBV10-3	.	.	TRBJ2-5	15	TGTGCCATCAGTGAGTGGGATACAGGAGAAGAGACCCAGTACTTC	CAISEWDTGEETQYF
TRBV28	.	.	TRBJ1-2	13	TGTGCCAGCAGTTGGGGCCAGGGGAGTGGCTACACCTTC	CASSWGQGSGYTF
TRBV4-3	.	.	TRBJ1-6	20	TGCGCCAGCAGCCAAGTATTCGGGGGGCATCCCAGCTCCTATAATTCACCCCTCCACTTT	CASSQVFGGHPSSYNSPLHF
TRBV29-1	.	.	TRBJ2-1	13	TGCAGCGTTGAATTGGGTTGGAACAATGAGCAGTTCTTC	CSVELGWNNEQFF
TRBV13	once	TRBD1	TRBJ1-2	15	TGTGCCAGCAGCTCGGGACAGCCTCTTAACTATGGCTACACCTTC	CASSSGQPLNYGYTF
TRBV4-3	once	.	TRBJ2-5	11	TGCGCCAGCAGCCCCTGGGGGACCCAGTACTTC	CASSPWGTQYF
TRBV27	few	TRBD1	TRBJ1-5	16	TGTGCCAGCAGTTTACGAGGACAGGGGGCGAATCAGCCCCAGCATTTT	CASSLRGQGANQPQHF
TRBV11-3	.	TRBD2	TRBJ2-6	18	TGTGCCAGCAGCCCTTATAGCGGGGGGCTCTCTGGGGCCAACGTCCTGACTTTC	CASSPYSGGLSGANVLTF
TRBV28	.	TRBD1	TRBJ1-5	16	TGTGCCAGCACGACAGGGCCATACTATAGCAATCAGCCCCAGCATTTT	CASTTGPYYSNQPQHF
TRBV5-1	.	TRBD2	TRBJ2-5	15	TGCGCCAGCAGCCCGACGGGACTAGCGGGAGAGACCCAGTACTTC	CASSPTGLAGETQYF
TRBV11-2	.	TRBD2	TRBJ2-3	16	TGTGCCAGCAGCTTAATCCTAGCGGGGAGCACAGATACGCAGTATTTT	CASSLILAGSTDTQYF
TRBV5-5	once	.	TRBJ1-1	14	TGTGCCAGCAGCTCCGGGCCGGCGAACACTGAAGCTTTCTTT	CASSSGPANTEAFF
TRBV5-6	few	.	TRBJ1-1	15	TGTGCCAGCAGCGCCCCCCCCGGGCCCCGGGCTGAAGCTTTCTTT	CASSAPPGPRAEAFF
TRBV27	.	.	TRBJ2-1	14	TGTGCCAGCAGTTTGGGGGGGCCCTACAATGAGCAGTTCTTC	CASSLGGPYNEQFF
TRBV11-2	.	.	TRBJ2-7	15	TGTGCCAGCAGCTTAGGAGCAGGGGCCCTCTACGAGCAGTACTTC	CASSLGAGALYEQYF
TRBV5-1	.	TRBD2	TRBJ2-1	16	TGCGCCAGCAGCTTGGGGGCTGGACTAGCTGGGAATGAGCAGTTCTTC	CASSLGAGLAGNEQFF
TRBV6-1	.	.	TRBJ1-2	14	TGTGCCAGCAGTGACGGACCTTCTAACTATGGCTACACCTTC	CASSDGPSNYGYTF
TRBV28	once	TRBD1	TRBJ1-1	15	TGTGCCAGCAGCCTTTTCGGACAGGGGAACACTGAAGCTTTCTTT	CASSLFGQGNTEAFF
TRBV5-1	.	.	TRBJ1-5	13	TGCGCCAGCAGTTCCGACTCCAATCAGCCCCAGCATTTT	CASSSDSNQPQHF
TRBV5-1	.	.	TRBJ1-3	14	TGCGCCAGCAGCTTGAACAGAAAAGCAAACACCATATATTTT	CASSLNRKANTIYF
TRBV25-1	.	.	TRBJ2-1	14	TGTGCCAGCAGTGGGGACGTCAACAACAATGAGCAGTTCTTC	CASSGDVNNNEQFF
TRBV25-1	few	.	TRBJ2-7	15	TGTGCCAGCAGTCATGGGCGGGGGCGCCCCTACGAGCAGTACTTC	CASSHGRGRPYEQYF
TRBV7-2	few	.	TRBJ2-3	15	TGTGCCAGCAGCCTGGTGACAGCTAGCACAGATACGCAGTATTTT	CASSLVTASTDTQYF
TRBV30	.	.	TRBJ2-7	12	TGTGCCTGGAGTAGGTGGGCAGCCGAGCAGTACTTC	CAWSRWAAEQYF
TRBV6-5	.	.	TRBJ2-5	14	TGTGCCAGCAGAAAGAACGGGGCCTTAGAGACCCAGTACTTC	CASRKNGALETQYF
TRBV5-1	.	TRBD1	TRBJ1-3	15	TGCGCCAGCCGGACCGACAGGGGTCCTGGAAACACCATATATTTT	CASRTDRGPGNTIYF
TRBV2	.	.	TRBJ2-7	15	TGTGCCAGCGGGGGCGAGGGGCGACTATCCTACGAGCAGTACTTC	CASGGEGRLSYEQYF
TRBV11-3	.	.	TRBJ2-2	16	TGTGCCAGCAGCCCCCCAGGCTGGCAGGGCACCGGGGAGCTGTTTTTT	CASSPPGWQGTGELFF
TRBV7-9	.	.	TRBJ1-2	16	TGTGCCAGCAGCTCGGCTGACGGGCCCCCTAACTATGGCTACACCTTC	CASSSADGPPNYGYTF
TRBV5-6	.	TRBD1	TRBJ2-7	13	TGTGCCAGCAGCTGGGACAGGGCCTACGAGCAGTACTTC	CASSWDRAYEQYF
TRBV7-8	.	TRBD1	TRBJ1-1	16	TGTGCCAGCACCTCGCATCCGTCTGCAGGGGGCACTGAAGCTTTCTTT	CASTSHPSAGGTEAFF
TRBV14	.	.	TRBJ1-5	13	TGTGCCAGCAGCCAATGGGATGGGCAGCCCCAGCATTTT	CASSQWDGQPQHF
TRBV2	few	.	TRBJ1-2	14	TGTGCCAGCAGTGAAGTTACCCCGAGCCATGGCTACACCTTC	CASSEVTPSHGYTF
TRBV13	.	TRBD2	TRBJ2-5	15	TGTGCCAGCAGCCCCACCGGGCGGGAGATGGAGACCCAGTACTTC	CASSPTGREMETQYF
TRBV5-1	.	.	TRBJ2-3	15	TGCGCCAGCAGCTTCACGAACCCGAGGACAGATACGCAGTATTTT	CASSFTNPRTDTQYF
TRBV27	.	.	TRBJ2-3	13	TGTGCCAGCAGTTTAATTGCGACAGATACGCAGTATTTT	CASSLIATDTQYF
TRBV6-5	.	.	TRBJ2-3	15	TGTGCCAGCAGTCCTAAGGGGGGCGCCTCAGATACGCAGTATTTT	CASSPKGGASDTQYF
TRBV7-6	.	.	TRBJ1-2	13	TGTGCCAGCAGCCTTGAACGGTCTCTGGGCTACACCTTC	CASSLERSLGYTF
TRBV29-1	once	.	TRBJ2-2	11	TGCAGCGTTGTCCAGCTCGGGGAGCTGTTTTTT	CSVVQLGELFF
TRBV7-4	.	.	TRBJ2-5	12	TGTGCCAGCAGCTCCGCTCAAGAGACCCAGTACTTC	CASSSAQETQYF
TRBV18	.	.	TRBJ2-7	14	TGTGCCAGCTCACTAGGTGGGTCCGCCTACGAGCAGTACTTC	CASSLGGSAYEQYF
TRBV4-3	.	.	TRBJ1-1	14	TGCGCCAGCAGCCAAGATTTAACTTCTTTGGAGGCTTTCTTT	CASSQDLTSLEAFF